This T cell receptor beta chain derives from a study of a mutant IDH1 vaccine in newly diagnosed glioma (dated by TCRdb to about 2021). Context from the whole study: Vaccination was initiated 4-6 weeks after radiotherapy alone, or concurrently with temozolomide cycles in the chemotherapy-containing groups. Of the roughly 34 treated patients, around 62% were male and roughly 40% were female, and a mean age of approximately 40 years was recorded. Prior to enrollment, standard therapy consisting of radiotherapy alone, temozolomide alone, or radiochemotherapy with temozolomide had been administered to patients, with the combination being received by most patients. Visit V12 was the week-35 safety follow-up and visit V13 was the week-47 end of study. Six visits were used for peripheral blood collection: V03 (baseline), V05, V07, V10, V12 and V13. For exploratory analyses, approximately 23 treated patients had longitudinal TCRB deep sequencing done wherever samples were available.

This specimen's time point label, interpreted: week 47, end of study. Every vaccine dose consisted of 300 ug of a 20-mer mutant IDH1 peptide in Montanide, administered subcutaneously together with topical imiquimod. Patients received eight vaccinations in weeks 1, 3, 5, 7, 11, 15, 19 and 23, corresponding to visits V03 through V10. Donors had newly diagnosed WHO grade 3 or 4 IDH1-mutant astrocytomas with loss of nuclear ATRX. The samples were drawn from NOA16, a multicentre, single-arm, open-label phase I trial in Germany that tested a mutant IDH1 peptide vaccine in humans for the first time. Genomic DNA for TCRB sequencing was extracted from EDTA blood using the DNeasy Blood and Tissue Kit. With regard to this clone: It lacks a known antigen. One base away there is no much larger clone; base qualities are not given.

Libraries came from the immunoSEQ multiplex PCR assay. Following the manufacturer's protocol, the hsTCRB Kit was used to amplify rearranged TCR beta chain sequences. Sequencing of TCRB libraries was carried out on an Illumina MiSeq. In the original analysis: The proprietary platform of the kit vendor was used for demultiplexing, trimming and gene mapping. Held by TCRdb, this immuneACCESS table contains in-frame sequences only and omits some clones. Under half of the omission traces to an unresolved V gene where checked; the cause of the rest is unknown. D and trimming come from the DNA, and the V and J calls and clone size come from that table. Counted in this sample were some 87,000 clones; over 75% of them appeared once. Clones ranked in the top ten supply around 5.3% of the sample. Summary of the overall study and its limitations: Availability determined which PBMC samples were chosen for TCRB deep sequencing. It was noted by the authors that analyses of patient blood samples could not be reproduced owing to sample limitations. No apparent relationship was observed between pseudoprogression and alterations in the top peripheral T cell clonotypes detected by TCRB sequencing. Vaccine-induced immune responses across multiple MHC alleles were detected in approximately 93% of patients.

V lost 0 bases and J lost 0 bases; the stretch between them is 9 bases long. In the germline V gene, CDR1 corresponds to MNHEY and CDR2 to SVGAGI. The CDR3 goes from the cysteine to the phenylalanine over 16 residues. Only CDR3 DNA remains: 48 bases, in frame from the first base. Source: PBMCs, taken from a glioma patient whose treatment included an IDH1 peptide vaccine. The TCR comes from a man between 35 and 55 years old with glioma. The V and J segments used are TRBV6-5 and TRBJ1-3; TRBD1 is a possible D gene, resting on 5 matching bases. The nucleotide sequence is given as TGTGCCAGCAGTTACTCGGGCAGGGCCTCTGGAAACACCATATATTTT. It codes for CASSYSGRASGNTIYF.